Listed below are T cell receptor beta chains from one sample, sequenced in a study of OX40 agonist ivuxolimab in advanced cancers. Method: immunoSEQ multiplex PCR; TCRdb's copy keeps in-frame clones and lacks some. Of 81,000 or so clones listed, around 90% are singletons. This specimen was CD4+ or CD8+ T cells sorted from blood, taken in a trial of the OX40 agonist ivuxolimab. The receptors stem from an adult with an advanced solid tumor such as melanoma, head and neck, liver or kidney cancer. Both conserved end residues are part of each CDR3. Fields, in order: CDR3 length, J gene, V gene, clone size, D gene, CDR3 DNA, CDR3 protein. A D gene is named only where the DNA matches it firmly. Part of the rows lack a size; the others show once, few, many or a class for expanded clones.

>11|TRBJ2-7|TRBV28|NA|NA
TGTGCCAGCAGTCCCGGAGGGAGTTGGTACTTC
CASSPGGSWYF
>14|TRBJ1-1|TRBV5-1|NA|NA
TGCGCCAGCAGCTTGTCCTTAATGAACACTGAAGCTTTCTTT
CASSLSLMNTEAFF
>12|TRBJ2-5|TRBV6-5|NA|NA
TGTGCCAGCAGTTACTCGAAAGAGACCCAGTACTTC
CASSYSKETQYF
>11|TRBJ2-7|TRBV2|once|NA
TGTGCCAGCCGGGTAGGGGACGAGCAGTACTTC
CASRVGDEQYF
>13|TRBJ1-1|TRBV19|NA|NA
TGTGCCAGTAGTATTTGGGGGAACACTGAAGCTTTCTTT
CASSIWGNTEAFF
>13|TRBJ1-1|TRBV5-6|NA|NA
TGTGCCAGCAGCTTGATCTCGACACTTAAAGCTTTCTTT
CASSLISTLKAFF
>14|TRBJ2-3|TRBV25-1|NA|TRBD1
TGTGCCAGCAGTGAGACCAGGGGGTCCGATACGCAGTATTTT
CASSETRGSDTQYF
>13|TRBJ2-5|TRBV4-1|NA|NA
TGCGCCAGCAGCCAAGTTCGGGCAGAGACCCAGTACTTC
CASSQVRAETQYF
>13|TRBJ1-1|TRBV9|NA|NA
TGTGCCAGCAGCCCGGGCGGGAACACTGAAGCTTTCTTT
CASSPGGNTEAFF
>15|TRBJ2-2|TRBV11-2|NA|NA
TGTGCCAGCAGGAGGGGGGGGTTTTCGGCCGGGGAGCTGTTTTTT
CASRRGGFSAGELFF
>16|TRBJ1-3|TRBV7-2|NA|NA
TGTGCCAGCAGCCAGAACCTGGGAGGCTCTGGAAACACCATATATTTT
CASSQNLGGSGNTIYF
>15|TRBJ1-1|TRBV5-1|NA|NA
TGCGCCAGCAGCTTGGGATCTACAGGCCCCACTGAAGCTTTCTTT
CASSLGSTGPTEAFF
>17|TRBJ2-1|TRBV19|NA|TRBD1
TGTGCCAGTAGTATAAAATTCGGGACAGGGATTGGCAATGAGCAGTTCTTC
CASSIKFGTGIGNEQFF
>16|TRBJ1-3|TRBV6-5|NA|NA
TGTGCCAGCAGTTACGGAAGGGGCCCCTCTGGAAACACCATATATTTT
CASSYGRGPSGNTIYF
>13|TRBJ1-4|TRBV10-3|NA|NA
TGTGCCATCAAGCCACTTAAAAATGAAAAACTGTTTTTT
CAIKPLKNEKLFF
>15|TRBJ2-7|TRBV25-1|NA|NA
TGTGCCAGCAGTGAAGGCAAACTCCCATCCTACGAGCAGTACTTC
CASSEGKLPSYEQYF